The subject of this entry is one TCR beta chain. These data are taken from a study of blood T cell repertoires in COVID-19. Overall study: Some COVID-19 samples were acute and others convalescent; all came from the United States, Italy and Spain. Sources were T cells, B-cell-depleted T cells, or PBMCs; the material itself was cDNA or gDNA.

Using immunoSEQ multiplex PCR, the repertoire was profiled, and TCRdb retains in-frame clones only, with some absent. The sample contains a few hundred thousand clones, 85% to 90% of which appear only once. Losses at the gene ends were 4 bases for V and 4 bases for J; bases not matched to a gene: 6. The CDR3 sequence is 16 residues long. Germline V CDR1 and CDR2: SGHDN, FVKESK. Cohort allocation depended upon clinical history that participants reported. J is TRBJ2-2 and V is TRBV14; 10 nucleotides line up with TRBD1. This sequence originates from a woman aged 55-75 years in a cohort exposed to, infected with or recovered from COVID-19 (not recorded which). Source material: PBMCs or T cells enriched from blood (not recorded which). CDR3 in amino acids: CASSPGTGVSTGELFF. CDR3 DNA sequence: TGTGCCAGCAGCCCCGGGACAGGGGTCAGCACCGGGGAGCTGTTTTTT.